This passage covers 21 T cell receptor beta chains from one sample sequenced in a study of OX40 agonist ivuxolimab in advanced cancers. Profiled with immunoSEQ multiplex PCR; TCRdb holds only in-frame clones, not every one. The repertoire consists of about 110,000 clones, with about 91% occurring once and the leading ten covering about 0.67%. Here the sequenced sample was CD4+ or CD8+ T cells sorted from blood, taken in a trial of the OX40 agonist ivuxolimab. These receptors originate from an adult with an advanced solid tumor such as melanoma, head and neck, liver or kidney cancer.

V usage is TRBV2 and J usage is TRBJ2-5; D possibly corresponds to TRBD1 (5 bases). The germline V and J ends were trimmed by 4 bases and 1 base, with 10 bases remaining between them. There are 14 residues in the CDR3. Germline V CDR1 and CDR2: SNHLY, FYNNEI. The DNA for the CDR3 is TGTGCCAGCAGTGCAGGGATCCCCCAAGAGACCCAGTACTTC. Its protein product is CASSAGIPQETQYF.

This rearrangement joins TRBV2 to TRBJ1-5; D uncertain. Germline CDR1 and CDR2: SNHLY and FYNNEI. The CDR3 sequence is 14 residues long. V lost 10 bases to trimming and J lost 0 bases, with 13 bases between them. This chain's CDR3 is CATGQVISNQPQHF. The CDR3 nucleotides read TGTGCCACCGGCCAGGTCATTAGCAATCAGCCCCAGCATTTT.

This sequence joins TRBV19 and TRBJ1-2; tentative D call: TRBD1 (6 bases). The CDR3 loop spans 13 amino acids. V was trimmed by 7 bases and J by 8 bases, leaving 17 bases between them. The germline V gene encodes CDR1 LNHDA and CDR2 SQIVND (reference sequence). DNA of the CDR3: TGTGCCAGTACCCCCCGGGGGCAAGCCGGCTACACCTTC. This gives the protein CASTPRGQAGYTF.

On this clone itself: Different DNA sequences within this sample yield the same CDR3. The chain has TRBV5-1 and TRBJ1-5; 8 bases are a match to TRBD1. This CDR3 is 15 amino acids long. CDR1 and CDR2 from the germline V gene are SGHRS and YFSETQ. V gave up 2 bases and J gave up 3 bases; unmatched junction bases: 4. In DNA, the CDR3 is TGCGCCAGCAGCTTAGGACAGGGTGCCAATCAGCCCCAGCATTTT. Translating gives CASSLGQGANQPQHF.

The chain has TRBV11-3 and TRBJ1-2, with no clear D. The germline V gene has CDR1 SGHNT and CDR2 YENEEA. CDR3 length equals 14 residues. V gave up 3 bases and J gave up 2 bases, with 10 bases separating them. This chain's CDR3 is CASSLGGSNYGYTF. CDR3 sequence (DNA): TGTGCCAGCAGCTTGGGAGGCAGCAACTATGGCTACACCTTC.

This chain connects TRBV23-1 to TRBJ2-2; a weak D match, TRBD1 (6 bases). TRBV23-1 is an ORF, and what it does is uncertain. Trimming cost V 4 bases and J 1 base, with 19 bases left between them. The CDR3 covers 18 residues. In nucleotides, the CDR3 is TGCGCCAGCAGTCTTACCGGGACACCCATGCTGAACACCGGGGAGCTGTTTTTT. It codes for CASSLTGTPMLNTGELFF.

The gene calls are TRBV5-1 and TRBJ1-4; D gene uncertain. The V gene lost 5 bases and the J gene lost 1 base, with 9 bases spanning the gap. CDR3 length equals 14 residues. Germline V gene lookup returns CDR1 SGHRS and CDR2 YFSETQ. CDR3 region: CASSPTVTNEKLFF. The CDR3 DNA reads TGCGCCAGCAGTCCCACGGTAACTAATGAAAAACTGTTTTTT.

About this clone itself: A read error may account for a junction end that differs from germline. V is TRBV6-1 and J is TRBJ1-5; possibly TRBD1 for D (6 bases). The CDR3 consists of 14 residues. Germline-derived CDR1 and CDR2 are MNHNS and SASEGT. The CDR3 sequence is CASTEQGVNQPQHF. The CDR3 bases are TGTGCCAGCACTGAACAGGGAGTGAATCAGCCCCAGCATTTT.

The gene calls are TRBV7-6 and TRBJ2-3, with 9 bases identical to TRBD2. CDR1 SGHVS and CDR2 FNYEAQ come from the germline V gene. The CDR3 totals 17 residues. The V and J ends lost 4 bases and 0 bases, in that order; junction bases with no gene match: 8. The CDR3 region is CASSSRLAGDSTDTQYF. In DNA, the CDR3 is TGTGCCAGCAGCTCTAGATTAGCGGGAGATAGCACAGATACGCAGTATTTT.

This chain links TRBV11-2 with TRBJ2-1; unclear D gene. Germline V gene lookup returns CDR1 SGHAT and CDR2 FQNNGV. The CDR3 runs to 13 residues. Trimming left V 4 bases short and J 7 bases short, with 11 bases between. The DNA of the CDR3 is TGTGCCAGCAGCTCCGCGGAGAGGAATGAGCAGTTCTTC. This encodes CASSSAERNEQFF.

In DNA form, the CDR3 reads TGTGCCAGCAGCCCGTACCCCCAGAGCGTTCTCCACGAGCAGTACTTC. Translating it yields CASSPYPQSVLHEQYF. The gene calls are TRBV7-8 and TRBJ2-7; no reliable D call. Germline assignment: CDR1 SGHVS and CDR2 FQNEAQ. Trimming shortened V by 5 bases and J by 5 bases, and 22 bases separated the two germline ends. CDR3 size: 16 residues.

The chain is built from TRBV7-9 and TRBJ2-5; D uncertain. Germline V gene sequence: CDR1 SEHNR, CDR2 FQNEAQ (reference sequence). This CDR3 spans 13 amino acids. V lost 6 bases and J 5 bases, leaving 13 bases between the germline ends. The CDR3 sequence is CASRPRVGETQYF. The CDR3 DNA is TGTGCCAGCAGGCCAAGGGTTGGCGAGACCCAGTACTTC.

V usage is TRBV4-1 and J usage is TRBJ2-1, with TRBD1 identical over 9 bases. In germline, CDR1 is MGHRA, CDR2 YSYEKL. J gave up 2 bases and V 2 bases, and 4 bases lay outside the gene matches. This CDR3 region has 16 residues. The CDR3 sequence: CASSQLTGGTYNEQFF. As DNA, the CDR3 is TGCGCCAGCAGCCAACTAACAGGGGGCACCTACAATGAGCAGTTCTTC.

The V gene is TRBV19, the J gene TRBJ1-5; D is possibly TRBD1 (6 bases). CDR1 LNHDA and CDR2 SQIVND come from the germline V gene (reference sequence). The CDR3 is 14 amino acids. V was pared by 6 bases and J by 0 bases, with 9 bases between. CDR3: CASRTGYSNQPQHF. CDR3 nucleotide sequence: TGTGCCAGTAGAACAGGGTATAGCAATCAGCCCCAGCATTTT.

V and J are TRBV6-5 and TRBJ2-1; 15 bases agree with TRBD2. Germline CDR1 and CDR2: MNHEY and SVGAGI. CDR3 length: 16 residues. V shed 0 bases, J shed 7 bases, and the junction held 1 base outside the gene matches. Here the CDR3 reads CASSYSGTSGGNEQFF. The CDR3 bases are TGTGCCAGCAGTTACTCCGGGACTAGCGGGGGGAATGAGCAGTTCTTC.

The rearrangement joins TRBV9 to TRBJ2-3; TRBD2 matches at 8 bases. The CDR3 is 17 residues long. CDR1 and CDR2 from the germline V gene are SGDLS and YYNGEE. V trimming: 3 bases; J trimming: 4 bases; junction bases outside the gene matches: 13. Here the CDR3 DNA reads TGTGCCAGCAGCGGCGGGGCGGGGGGCCGTGGCCCAGATACGCAGTATTTT. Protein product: CASSGGAGGRGPDTQYF.

CDR3 DNA: TGTGCCATCAGTGAAAGGCCGAATGAGCAGTTCTTC. It is translated as CAISERPNEQFF. The gene calls are TRBV10-3 and TRBJ2-1; D call uncertain. Germline V gene sequence: CDR1 ENHRY, CDR2 SYGVKD. V was shortened by 3 bases and J by 7 bases, with 7 bases between the two germline ends. The CDR3 length is 12 residues.

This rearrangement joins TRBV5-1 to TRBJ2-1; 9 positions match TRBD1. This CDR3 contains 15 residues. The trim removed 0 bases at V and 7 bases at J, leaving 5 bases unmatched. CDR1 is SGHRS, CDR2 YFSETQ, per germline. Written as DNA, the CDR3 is TGCGCCAGCAGCTTGGCGGGACAGGGAGGAAATGAGCAGTTCTTC. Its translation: CASSLAGQGGNEQFF.

The CDR3: CASSPPSASQETQYF. The CDR3 DNA is TGTGCCAGCTCACCACCGTCCGCAAGCCAAGAGACCCAGTACTTC. V and J are TRBV18 and TRBJ2-5, with no clear D. The CDR3 extends over 15 amino acids. V was pared by 0 bases and J by 1 base, with 9 bases between. From germline, CDR1 is KGHSH and CDR2 LQKENI.

The CDR3 region is CASSMRRGTFSGNTIYF. In nucleotides, the CDR3 is TGTGCCAGTAGTATGCGTCGGGGGACCTTCTCTGGAAACACCATATATTTT. The chain links TRBV19 to TRBJ1-3, with a weak D call TRBD1 (5 bases). This CDR3 region has 17 residues. Per germline, CDR1 LNHDA and CDR2 SQIVND (reference sequence). Trimming pared 3 bases from V and 0 bases from J, leaving 15 bases between. Full variable domain (outside the CDR3, taken from reference TRBV19 and TRBJ1-3): DGGITQSPKYLFRKEGQNVTLSCEQNLNHDAMYWYRQDPGQGLRLIYYSQIVNDFQKGDIAEGYSVSREKKESFPLTVTSAQKNPTAFYLCASSMRRGTFSGNTIYFGEGSWLTVV.

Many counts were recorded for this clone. CDR3 nucleotides: TGTGCCAGCAGTGAAGCGTTGTTGGTGAACACCGGGGAGCTGTTTTTT. It yields the protein CASSEALLVNTGELFF. The chain carries TRBV2 and TRBJ2-2; unclear D gene. The CDR3 length is 16 residues. V shed 0 bases and J shed 1 base, with 9 bases lying between them. Germline loops: CDR1 SNHLY, CDR2 FYNNEI. The variable domain in full, with the rest retrieved from reference TRBV2 and TRBJ2-2, is EPEVTQTPSHQVTQMGQEVILRCVPISNHLYFYWYRQILGQKVEFLVSFYNNEISEKSEIFDDQFSVERPDGSNFTLKIRSTKLEDSAMYFCASSEALLVNTGELFFGEGSRLTVL.